The 17 T cell receptor beta chains in this list originate from one sample, sequenced in a study of blood T cell repertoires in COVID-19. Measured with immunoSEQ multiplex PCR; TCRdb has only the in-frame clones, and not every one. This table holds a few hundred thousand clones, 75% to 85% found once. Specimen: peripheral blood. These receptor sequences come from a middle-aged woman who had recovered from COVID-19.

This clone has more than one count but fewer than ten. The chain couples TRBV6-6 to TRBJ2-7, with TRBD1 as a possible D gene (6 bases). The CDR3 is 16 residues long. The V and J ends lost 6 bases and 2 bases respectively, with 20 bases between them. Germline-derived CDR1 and CDR2 are MNHNY and SVGAGI (reference sequence). For the CDR3, the DNA is TGTGCCAGCAGCCCCAATTTAGGACAGTCTACCTACGAGCAGTACTTC. Translated, it gives CASSPNLGQSTYEQYF.

This chain joins TRBV28 and TRBJ1-6; D is possibly TRBD1 (5 bases). This CDR3 comprises 14 residues. With 3 bases removed from V and 12 bases from J, the gap between germline ends came to 15 bases. CDR1 and CDR2 from the germline V gene are MDHEN and SYDVKM. Written as DNA, the CDR3 is TGTGCCAGCAGTTTCTCAGGGAAGGTTCAACCCCTCCACTTT. Translation gives CASSFSGKVQPLHF.

This clone was observed a few times. The rearrangement uses TRBV11-3 and TRBJ2-7; TRBD2 might be the D (7 bases). Trimming shortened V by 4 bases and J by 0 bases, and 13 bases separated the two germline ends. The CDR3 has 15 amino acids. CDR1 SGHNT and CDR2 YENEEA come from the germline V gene. The CDR3 DNA reads TGTGCCAGCAGCTCCCCGGGGGGCCACTCCTACGAGCAGTACTTC. This codes for CASSSPGGHSYEQYF. Full variable domain (remainder filled in from reference TRBV11-3 and TRBJ2-7): EAGVVQSPRYKIIEKKQPVAFWCNPISGHNTLYWYLQNLGQGPELLIRYENEEAVDDSQLPKDRFSAERLKGVDSTLKIQPAELGDSAVYLCASSSPGGHSYEQYFGPGTRLTVT.

This rearrangement joins TRBV10-3 to TRBJ1-1; D is unresolved. The CDR3 contains 13 residues. Deletions cut 0 bases from V and 5 bases from J, with 7 bases between. From germline, CDR1 is ENHRY and CDR2 SYGVKD. CDR3 amino acids: CAISESEATEAFF. The CDR3 nucleotides are TGTGCCATCAGTGAGTCGGAGGCTACTGAAGCTTTCTTT.

The chain has TRBV20-1 and TRBJ1-5; 7 bases map to TRBD1. The germline CDR1 and CDR2 sequences are DFQATT and SNEGSKA (reference sequence). With V trimmed by 5 bases and J by 5 bases, 9 bases remained unmatched. This CDR3 has 14 residues. In DNA form, the CDR3 reads TGCAGTGCTGGTGACAGGGCTCCTCATCAGCCCCAGCATTTT. Translating it yields CSAGDRAPHQPQHF.

The genes are TRBV4-2 and TRBJ2-2; the D is unclear. V was shortened by 0 bases and J by 5 bases, with 28 bases between the two germline ends. The V gene's germline CDR1 is LGHNA and CDR2 YNFKEQ. The CDR3 length is 21 residues. In DNA, the CDR3 is TGTGCCAGCAGCCAAGAGGGTGGGTCCGGCGGTAGTTTTGGTGAAACCGGGGAGCTGTTTTTT. Encoded protein: CASSQEGGSGGSFGETGELFF.

The CDR3 DNA reads as TGTGCCAGTAGTATAGCAGCCTCAGGGGTTGAAGCTTTCTTT. Protein: CASSIAASGVEAFF. The chain recombines TRBV19 with TRBJ1-1, with D tentatively TRBD1 (6 bases). This CDR3 is built from 14 residues. Trimming stripped 1 base from V and 7 bases from J, with 13 bases between. Looked up from germline, CDR1 is LNHDA and CDR2 is SQIVND (reference sequence).

The rearrangement uses TRBV9 and TRBJ1-1; 9 bases map to TRBD1. The germline V gene has CDR1 SGDLS and CDR2 YYNGEE. The CDR3 extends over 14 amino acids. Unmatched junction bases numbered 3, after V lost 4 bases and J lost 2 bases. Here the CDR3 DNA reads TGTGCCAGCAGCTCGGGACAGGGTAACACTGAAGCTTTCTTT. It encodes CASSSGQGNTEAFF.

The rearrangement joins TRBV9 to TRBJ1-2; D is uncertain. Looked up from germline, CDR1 is SGDLS and CDR2 is YYNGEE. Trimming stripped 4 bases from V and 2 bases from J, with 12 bases between. The CDR3 has 14 residues. As DNA, the CDR3 is TGTGCCAGCAGCCCCCCTTCACAGAACTATGGCTACACCTTC. This gives the protein CASSPPSQNYGYTF.

J is TRBJ1-1 and V is TRBV9, with 9 bases that match TRBD1. From germline, CDR1 is SGDLS and CDR2 YYNGEE. This CDR3 has 15 residues. V was pared by 5 bases and J by 4 bases, with 9 bases of the junction left unmatched. CDR3 coding DNA: TGTGCCAGCAGTCCCCGGGGGGACAGGGCCACTGAAGCTTTCTTT. It yields the protein CASSPRGDRATEAFF.

The chain has TRBV6-5 and TRBJ1-1; weak D call: TRBD1 (6 bases). Germline loops: CDR1 MNHEY, CDR2 SVGAGI. The CDR3 consists of 16 residues. The germline V and J ends were trimmed by 2 bases and 2 bases, with 15 bases remaining between them. The CDR3 DNA is TGTGCCAGCAGTTACCTTGGACAGAATCGTAACACTGAAGCTTTCTTT. It codes for CASSYLGQNRNTEAFF.

The genes are TRBV14 and TRBJ1-6; a weak D match, TRBD1 (6 bases). The CDR3 contains 18 residues. Per the germline V gene, CDR1 is SGHDN and CDR2 is FVKESK. V gave up 4 bases and J gave up 1 base, with 17 bases separating them. The CDR3 region is CASSRKQGTGSYNSPLHF. The CDR3 bases are TGTGCCAGCAGCCGAAAACAGGGAACGGGTTCCTATAATTCACCCCTCCACTTT.

The chain has TRBV28 and TRBJ2-3; TRBD1 is a possible D gene (6 bases). Germline V gene data show CDR1 as MDHEN and CDR2 as SYDVKM. This CDR3 comprises 17 residues. Trimming stripped 4 bases from V and 4 bases from J, with 21 bases between. This chain's CDR3 is CASSYVVQGDTADTQYF. CDR3 coding DNA: TGTGCCAGCAGTTACGTGGTACAGGGAGATACGGCAGATACGCAGTATTTT.

The V gene is TRBV19, the J gene TRBJ1-1; 7 positions agree with TRBD1. The length of the CDR3 is 14 residues. Germline CDR1 LNHDA, CDR2 SQIVND (reference sequence). The V segment lost 4 bases and the J segment 1 base; nucleotides outside the gene matches: 3. CDR3 coding DNA: TGTGCCAGTAGTACGGGACAGCAGAACACTGAAGCTTTCTTT. Translation: CASSTGQQNTEAFF.

V and J are TRBV10-3 and TRBJ2-5, with 10 bases fitting TRBD1. V lost 8 bases to trimming and J lost 2 bases; unmatched junction nucleotides: 8. Germline-derived CDR1 and CDR2 are ENHRY and SYGVKD. The CDR3 is 15 amino acids. CDR3 sequence (DNA): TGTGCCATCGGGGGCCCGGGACAGGGGCAAGAGACCCAGTACTTC. Protein: CAIGGPGQGQETQYF.

Here the CDR3 reads CASSLVRENTEAFF. DNA for the CDR3: TGTGCCAGCAGTTTAGTCAGGGAGAACACTGAAGCTTTCTTT. This rearrangement joins TRBV28 to TRBJ1-1; perhaps TRBD1 as D (5 bases). The CDR3 runs to 14 residues. The V gene lost 2 bases and the J gene lost 1 base, with 8 bases spanning the gap. Germline CDR1 MDHEN, CDR2 SYDVKM.

V is TRBV9 and J is TRBJ2-7, with D possibly being TRBD1 (5 bases). From germline, CDR1 is SGDLS and CDR2 YYNGEE. The germline V and J ends were trimmed by 0 bases and 5 bases, with 15 bases remaining between them. The CDR3 sequence is 15 residues long. The CDR3 protein is CASSVAPVWGDEQYF. CDR3 nucleotides: TGTGCCAGCAGCGTAGCCCCGGTGTGGGGCGACGAGCAGTACTTC.